This T cell receptor (beta chain) was observed in a study of blood T cell repertoires in COVID-19. Turning to the study itself: Acute and convalescent COVID-19 specimens originated in the United States, Italy and Spain.

Under the authors' procedure: Amplified reference gene primers provided the basis for estimating nucleated cell counts. This table comes from immunoSEQ multiplex PCR, and its TCRdb copy is limited to in-frame clones, with some not included. V and J calls and clone size are given by that table; D and trimming were obtained from the DNA. The sample has 150,000 to 200,000 clones; approximately 82% are singletons. This clone was observed a handful of times. The sequence was collected from a woman aged 80 or over with acute or convalescent COVID-19. Material for sequencing was peripheral blood.

CDR3 coding DNA: TGTGCCAGCAGCGTAAACAAGATGAACACTGAAGCTTTCTTT. It is translated as CASSVNKMNTEAFF. This chain connects TRBV9 to TRBJ1-1, with no clear D. The germline V and J ends were trimmed by 1 base and 0 bases, with 7 bases remaining between them. This CDR3 is built from 14 residues. The V gene's germline CDR1 is SGDLS and CDR2 YYNGEE.